The 24 T cell receptor beta chains below were found in one sample sequenced in a study of T cells in Graves' hyperthyroidism and ophthalmopathy. The CDR3 regions of TCR beta were amplified from RNA transcripts. HTBI primers were used for first-round RT-PCR of the TCR CDR3. TCRdb independently ran MiXCR on the multiplex PCR reads; one entry per CDR3 protein. The repertoire has hundreds of thousands of distinct CDR3 sequences, 14% to 15% of them found once; the top ten carry approximately 13%. Sequences were obtained from blood. Source of these receptors: a man younger than 35 with Graves' ophthalmopathy.

This chain links TRBV12-5 with TRBJ1-3, with D maybe TRBD1 (6 bases). The CDR3 contains 17 residues. With 3 bases removed from V and 2 bases from J, the gap between germline ends came to 17 bases. From germline, CDR1 is LGHNT and CDR2 FRNRAP. CDR3 nucleotides: TGTGCTAGTGGTTTCGTTATCCGGGACAACCCTGGAAACACCATATATTTT. The encoded protein is CASGFVIRDNPGNTIYF.

CDR3 DNA: TGTGCCACGAAGTGGCCCGACTACGAGCAGTACTTC. This translates into CATKWPDYEQYF. The chain links TRBV6-1 to TRBJ2-7; D is unresolved. Germline loops: CDR1 MNHNS, CDR2 SASEGT. V gave up 10 bases and J gave up 3 bases, with 13 bases separating them. The CDR3 contains 12 residues.

In this sample, this clonotype turned up once. The chain links TRBV5-1 to TRBJ1-4, with 7 bases identical to TRBD1. The CDR3 loop spans 16 amino acids. With 3 bases clipped from V and 0 bases from J, the junction kept 5 bases outside the gene matches. Germline-derived CDR1 and CDR2 are SGHRS and YFSETQ. The chain's CDR3 is CASSSVGGATNEKLFF. DNA for the CDR3: TGCGCCAGCAGCTCGGTAGGGGGCGCAACTAATGAAAAACTGTTTTTT.

The chain combines TRBV30 with TRBJ1-1; 8 nucleotides line up with TRBD1. Unmatched junction bases numbered 11, after V lost 4 bases and J lost 7 bases. The V gene's germline CDR1 is GTSNPN and CDR2 SVGIG (reference sequence). The CDR3 spans 14 residues. The DNA of the CDR3 is TGTGCCTGGAACTGGGCAGGGGGCGCGATTGAAGCTTTCTTT. This encodes CAWNWAGGAIEAFF. Combining the CDR3 with reference TRBV30 and TRBJ1-1 gives the whole variable domain SQTIHQWPATLVQPVGSPLSLECTVEGTSNPNLYWYRQAAGRGLQLLFYSVGIGQISSEVPQNLSASRPQDRQFILSSKKLLLSDSGFYLCAWNWAGGAIEAFFGQGTRLTVV.

This clonotype was observed a handful of times. The chain combines TRBV5-1 with TRBJ1-4; a weak D match, TRBD1 (5 bases). The CDR3 runs 16 residues. V lost 4 bases and J 2 bases, leaving 15 bases between the germline ends. Germline CDR1 reads SGHRS; CDR2 reads YFSETQ. DNA for the CDR3: TGCGCCAGCAGCCTCGCAGGGCCGGAGACTAATGAAAAACTGTTTTTT. Translation: CASSLAGPETNEKLFF.

This clonotype came up a few times. The chain carries TRBV4-1 and TRBJ2-2; 11 bases map to TRBD2. The junction had 12 bases not matched to a gene; V was cut back by 2 bases and J by 7 bases. This CDR3 region has 18 residues. Germline CDR1 reads MGHRA; CDR2 reads YSYEKL. The CDR3 reads CASSQMGVLGTSGGELFF. Here the CDR3 DNA reads TGCGCCAGCAGCCAAATGGGGGTCCTCGGGACTAGCGGCGGGGAGCTGTTTTTT.

This clonotype appeared many times. The rearrangement uses TRBV7-9 and TRBJ1-2; D is perhaps TRBD1 (5 bases). This CDR3 has 15 residues. Trimming pared 3 bases from V and 8 bases from J, leaving 19 bases between. Germline lookup yields CDR1 SEHNR and CDR2 FQNEAQ (reference sequence). This CDR3 is CASSFQLPFGDGYTF. The DNA of the CDR3 is TGTGCCAGCAGCTTTCAGCTCCCCTTTGGGGACGGCTACACCTTC.

This clonotype was observed a few times. The rearrangement links TRBV30 to TRBJ2-5, with D possibly TRBD1 on 5 matching bases. This CDR3 contains 12 residues. The V end lost 8 bases, the J end lost 4 bases, and 14 bases lay between the germline ends. CDR1 and CDR2 from the germline V gene are GTSNPN and SVGIG (reference sequence). CDR3 coding DNA: TGTGCCCAGGGAATTGCCGGAGAGACCCAGTACTTC. This encodes CAQGIAGETQYF. Drawing the rest from reference TRBV30 and TRBJ2-5, the complete variable domain is SQTIHQWPATLVQPVGSPLSLECTVEGTSNPNLYWYRQAAGRGLQLLFYSVGIGQISSEVPQNLSASRPQDRQFILSSKKLLLSDSGFYLCAQGIAGETQYFGPGTRLLVL.

This clonotype was seen many times. This rearrangement joins TRBV6-1 to TRBJ1-2, with D possibly TRBD1 on 5 matching bases. The germline V and J ends were trimmed by 5 bases and 8 bases, with 18 bases remaining between them. The CDR3 runs 14 residues. Germline V gene sequence: CDR1 MNHNS, CDR2 SASEGT. CDR3 region: CASSWGIRQGGYTF. The CDR3 DNA reads TGTGCCAGCAGTTGGGGGATTCGTCAGGGCGGCTACACCTTC.

This clonotype appeared many times. The rearrangement uses TRBV5-8 and TRBJ1-4; tentatively, D is TRBD1 (5 bases). Trimming cost V 4 bases and J 2 bases, with 9 bases left between them. The V gene's germline CDR1 is SGHTS and CDR2 YDEGEE. The length of the CDR3 is 14 residues. This CDR3 is CASSRRQTNEKLFF. The CDR3 region has the DNA TGTGCCAGCAGCCGTAGACAGACTAATGAAAAACTGTTTTTT.

Comments on this clonotype: It is likely a read error, because the conserved phenylalanine at the end of the CDR3 is missing. V is TRBV6-5 and J is TRBJ1-3; weak D call: TRBD1 (5 bases). In germline, CDR1 is MNHEY, CDR2 SVGAGI. Trimming pared 2 bases from V and 2 bases from J, leaving 16 bases between. This CDR3 is built from 17 residues. The CDR3 nucleotides are TGTGCCAGCAGTTACGTTGGGGAATGGGGGACTGGAAACACCATATATCTT. Translation: CASSYVGEWGTGNTIYL.

This clonotype was detected many times. The chain recombines TRBV20-1 with TRBJ2-7; 11 bases line up with TRBD2. Per the germline V gene, CDR1 is DFQATT and CDR2 is SNEGSKA (reference sequence). V was clipped by 2 bases and J by 7 bases; unmatched bases: 1. The CDR3 contains 12 residues. The CDR3, as DNA: TGCAGTGCTAGACTAGCGGGGGGTGAGCAGTACTTC. Its protein is CSARLAGGEQYF.

This clonotype was counted between two and nine times. A much larger clone sits a single nucleotide away, making a read error possible. This rearrangement joins TRBV30 to TRBJ1-1; maybe TRBD1 (5 bases). This CDR3 has 14 residues. Germline CDR1 and CDR2: GTSNPN and SVGIG (reference sequence). V lost 5 bases and J lost 4, with 17 bases in between. The CDR3 nucleotides read TGTGCCTGGGGTGGGGGGATTTCAAGCACTGAAGCTTTCTTT. Its protein product is CAWGGGISSTEAFF.

This chain connects TRBV6-5 to TRBJ2-3; 13 nucleotides match TRBD2. Trimming removed 0 bases from V and 7 bases from J; junction bases left unmatched: 1. CDR3 length equals 15 residues. Germline V gives CDR1 MNHEY, CDR2 SVGAGI. As DNA, the CDR3 is TGTGCCAGCAGTTACTCGACTAGCGGGAGGAATACGCAGTATTTT. Protein product: CASSYSTSGRNTQYF.

As for this clonotype: A read error is possible here, since a much larger clone lies one base away. This sequence joins TRBV15 and TRBJ2-7, with TRBD2 identical over 9 bases. Germline-derived CDR1 and CDR2 are LNHNV and YYDKDF (reference sequence). CDR3 length: 16 amino acids. The CDR3 sequence: CVTSSGSGRLSYEQYF. The CDR3, as DNA: TGTGTCACCAGCAGTGGAAGCGGGAGGCTGTCTTACGAGCAGTACTTC.

This chain uses TRBV14 with TRBJ2-1, with D possibly being TRBD1 (5 bases). V lost 0 bases, J lost 8 bases, and 17 bases lay in between. Per the germline V gene, CDR1 is SGHDN and CDR2 is FVKESK. The length of the CDR3 is 16 residues. The CDR3 bases are TGTGCCAGCAGCCAAGATAAATTTACAGGATTCCATGAGCAGTTCTTC. It encodes CASSQDKFTGFHEQFF.

Many counts were recorded for this clonotype. The V and J genes are TRBV6-1 and TRBJ2-3, with 7 positions matching TRBD1. The CDR3 extends over 14 amino acids. Germline CDR1 MNHNS, CDR2 SASEGT. Trimming removed 2 bases from V and 4 bases from J; junction bases left unmatched: 3. The CDR3 DNA sequence: TGTGCCAGCAGTGAATACAGGGGCCCAGATACGCAGTATTTT. It codes for CASSEYRGPDTQYF.

In its sample, this clonotype was seen many times. V gene TRBV20-1 combines with J gene TRBJ2-3, with D possibly being TRBD1 (5 bases). The germline V gene has CDR1 DFQATT and CDR2 SNEGSKA (reference sequence). The V gene lost 0 bases and the J gene lost 3 bases, with 13 bases spanning the gap. The CDR3 runs 15 residues. CDR3: CSARDLGQGTDTQYF. Here the CDR3 DNA reads TGCAGTGCTAGAGATTTGGGGCAAGGGACAGATACGCAGTATTTT.

To note about this clonotype: A read error may be the cause here, since a much bigger clone is one base away. The chain employs TRBV18 and TRBJ1-1, with D hard to call. V was clipped by 3 bases and J by 11 bases, with 13 bases between them. The CDR3 is made up of 12 amino acids. Germline lookup yields CDR1 KGHSH and CDR2 LQKENI. CDR3 DNA sequence: TGTGCCAGCTCACCTCCGACAAGGTGGGCTTTCTTT. Translation gives CASSPPTRWAFF. Full variable domain (missing parts from reference TRBV18 and TRBJ1-1): NAGVMQNPRHLVRRRGQEARLRCSPMKGHSHVYWYRQLPEEGLKFMVYLQKENIIDESGMPKERFSAEFPKEGPSILRIQQVVRGDSAAYFCASSPPTRWAFFGQGTRLTVV.

This clonotype was counted ten times or more. The chain uses TRBV20-1 and TRBJ2-3; 8 bases match TRBD2. The CDR3 is made up of 13 amino acids. The V segment lost 6 bases and the J segment 4 bases; nucleotides outside the gene matches: 6. Germline V CDR1 and CDR2: DFQATT, SNEGSKA (reference sequence). CDR3 coding DNA: TGCAGTGCCGGAGCGGGAGTTGCAGATACGCAGTATTTT. Translated, it gives CSAGAGVADTQYF.

Comment on this clonotype: This may arise from a read error, as a much more abundant clone is one base away. The CDR3 region is CASSRADRGAFF. For the CDR3, the DNA is TGTGCCAGCAGCCGGGCGGATCGGGGAGCTTTCTTT. The rearrangement uses TRBV3-1 and TRBJ1-1; the D is unclear. This CDR3 has 12 residues. Germline assignment: CDR1 LGHDT and CDR2 YNNKEL (reference sequence). Trimming removed 4 bases from V and 10 bases from J, with 13 bases in between.

The chain carries TRBV2 and TRBJ2-5; D perhaps matches TRBD1 (5 bases). The CDR3 loop spans 14 amino acids. Deletions cut 2 bases from V and 4 bases from J, with 11 bases between. The V gene's germline CDR1 is SNHLY and CDR2 FYNNEI. CDR3 nucleotide sequence: TGTGCCAGCAGTGAATTAGACAGACGAGAGACCCAGTACTTC. This encodes CASSELDRRETQYF.

Many counts were recorded for this clonotype. The genes are TRBV20-1 and TRBJ2-7; 8 positions agree with TRBD1. The CDR3 has 13 amino acids. V was pared by 3 bases and J by 2 bases, with 3 bases of the junction left unmatched. CDR1 DFQATT and CDR2 SNEGSKA come from the germline V gene (reference sequence). The CDR3 bases are TGCAGTGCTAGGACAGGGGTCGCCTACGAGCAGTACTTC. This gives the protein CSARTGVAYEQYF.

The chain carries TRBV29-1 and TRBJ2-1; 7 bases line up with TRBD1. The CDR3 totals 13 residues. The J segment lost 2 bases and the V segment lost 7 bases, leaving 5 bases of the junction unmatched. Germline V gives CDR1 SQVTM, CDR2 ANQGSEA. CDR3 coding DNA: TGCAGCGATACAGGGGCCACCTACAATGAGCAGTTCTTC. This translates into CSDTGATYNEQFF.